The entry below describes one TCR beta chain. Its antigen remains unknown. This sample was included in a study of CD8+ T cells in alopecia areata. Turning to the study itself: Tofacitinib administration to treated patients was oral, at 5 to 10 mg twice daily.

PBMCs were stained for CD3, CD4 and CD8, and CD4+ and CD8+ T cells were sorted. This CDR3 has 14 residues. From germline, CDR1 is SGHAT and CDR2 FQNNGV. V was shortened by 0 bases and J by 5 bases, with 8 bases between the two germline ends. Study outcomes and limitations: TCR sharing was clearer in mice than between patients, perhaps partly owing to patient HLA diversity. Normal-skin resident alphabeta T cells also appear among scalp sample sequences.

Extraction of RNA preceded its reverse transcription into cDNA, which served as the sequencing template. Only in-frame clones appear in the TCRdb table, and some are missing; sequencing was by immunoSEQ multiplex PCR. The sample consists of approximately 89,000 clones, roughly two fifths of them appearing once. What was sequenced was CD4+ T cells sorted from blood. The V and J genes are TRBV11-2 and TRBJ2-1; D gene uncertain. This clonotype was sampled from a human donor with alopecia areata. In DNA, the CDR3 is TGTGCCAGCAGCTTAGATCGCGGACACAATGAGCAGTTCTTC. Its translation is CASSLDRGHNEQFF.